This T cell receptor (beta chain) was observed in a study of control samples from healthy donors and cancer patients. Sequencing used immunoSEQ multiplex PCR; TCRdb keeps in-frame clones, though not all of them. The table lists 130,000 or so clones, 75% to 95% of them singletons. Germline V gene data show CDR1 as LNHDA and CDR2 as SQIVND (reference sequence). After removal of 4 bases from V and 2 bases from J, the junction contained 4 bases not matched to a gene. This CDR3 has 14 residues. The sequenced material came from blood. V gene TRBV19 combines with J gene TRBJ2-5; 7 nucleotides line up with TRBD1. The TCR was taken from a man in his forties in good health. As DNA, the CDR3 is TGTGCCAGTAGTAAGGGACAGAAACAAGAGACCCAGTACTTC. Protein sequence: CASSKGQKQETQYF.